This T cell receptor (beta chain) is drawn from a study of cytomegalovirus exposure and HLA in healthy donors. Study-level background: Prior work identified roughly 120 million unique TCR beta sequences in about 179 million T cells. Study-wide results and caveats: The presence/absence work took it that sequencing depth was about the same across donors. Diagnosis of cytomegalovirus status made by the classifier reportedly showed high specificity and sensitivity.

There are 13 residues in the CDR3. Germline values: CDR1 LNHDA, CDR2 SQIVND (reference sequence). V lost 5 bases to trimming and J lost 1 base, with 8 bases between them. Those who donated were healthy bone marrow donors. This clone was detected a few times. Antigen unknown. The PCR contained 60 Vbeta and 13 Jbeta primers. Sequencing was performed with immunoSEQ multiplex PCR; in TCRdb, only in-frame clones are kept and a portion is missing. The sample records around 160,000 clones, over 80% being singletons. V gene TRBV19 combines with J gene TRBJ1-1; maybe TRBD1 (6 bases). The clonotype comes from a man in his forties or fifties in good health and CMV-seropositive. Sequenced input: PBMCs. This CDR3 is CASSGTPNTEAFF. In DNA, the CDR3 is TGTGCCAGTAGTGGGACACCGAACACTGAAGCTTTCTTT.